A single sample gave rise to the 19 T cell receptor beta chains below, sequenced in a study of PD-1 blockade in classical Hodgkin lymphoma. Libraries were prepared by immunoSEQ multiplex PCR; TCRdb keeps only in-frame clonotypes and omits some of them. Among about 13,000 clones listed, roughly 75% were seen once. All trial patients relapsed after autologous stem cell transplantation. Sequences were derived from peripheral blood mononuclear cells (PBMCs), sampled at baseline. Receptors were obtained from a human donor with classical Hodgkin lymphoma.

V is TRBV25-1 and J is TRBJ2-1; 10 positions agree with TRBD2. The J segment lost 4 bases and the V segment lost 2 bases, leaving 5 bases of the junction unmatched. There are 16 residues in the CDR3. The germline CDR1 and CDR2 sequences are MGHDK and SYGVNS. The CDR3 is CASSEGTSGVYNEQFF. CDR3 sequence (DNA): TGTGCCAGCAGTGAAGGCACTAGCGGGGTATACAATGAGCAGTTCTTC.

The chain carries TRBV6-4 and TRBJ1-2, with 9 bases aligning to TRBD1. CDR1 and CDR2 (germline): MRHNA, SNTAGT. The CDR3 length is 15 residues. V was pared by 4 bases and J by 9 bases, with 12 bases of the junction left unmatched. CDR3 in amino acids: CASSALDRGIGSYTF. The CDR3 DNA sequence: TGTGCCAGCAGTGCATTAGACAGGGGGATAGGAAGCTACACCTTC.

The chain employs TRBV19 and TRBJ1-5, with a tentative D call TRBD1 (6 bases). CDR1 is LNHDA, CDR2 SQIVND, per germline (reference sequence). The V and J ends lost 6 bases and 0 bases respectively, with 12 bases between them. The CDR3 runs 15 residues. Here the CDR3 DNA reads TGTGCCAGTAGGGACAGACACATTAGCAATCAGCCCCAGCATTTT. It is translated as CASRDRHISNQPQHF.

The V gene is TRBV29-1, the J gene TRBJ2-3; TRBD1 aligns across 9 bases. The trim removed 4 bases at V and 1 base at J, leaving 30 bases unmatched. CDR1 and CDR2 from the germline V gene are SQVTM and ANQGSEA. The length of the CDR3 is 23 residues. The CDR3: CSVVWPWMRGPTGTGRGTDTQYF. CDR3 coding DNA: TGCAGCGTTGTTTGGCCGTGGATGAGAGGGCCCACCGGGACAGGGAGGGGCACAGATACGCAGTATTTT.

The rearrangement joins TRBV29-1 to TRBJ2-1; 10 nucleotides match TRBD1. Germline loops: CDR1 SQVTM, CDR2 ANQGSEA. The CDR3 totals 13 residues. Trimming removed 4 bases from V and 8 bases from J; junction bases left unmatched: 5. The CDR3 nucleotides are TGCAGCGTTGGGACAGGGGGTGAGGATGAGCAGTTCTTC. Its protein product is CSVGTGGEDEQFF.

This clone was detected only a few times. The genes are TRBV5-1 and TRBJ2-1; the D gene is possibly TRBD2 (6 bases). V was shortened by 4 bases and J by 8 bases, with 25 bases between the two germline ends. Germline CDR1 and CDR2: SGHRS and YFSETQ. This CDR3 contains 17 residues. The CDR3 protein is CASSRGNLRAQLDEQFF. The DNA for the CDR3 is TGCGCCAGCAGCCGGGGGAACTTGAGGGCGCAACTAGATGAGCAGTTCTTC. The full variable domain, completed using reference TRBV5-1 and TRBJ2-1, is KAGVTQTPRYLIKTRGQQVTLSCSPISGHRSVSWYQQTPGQGLQFLFEYFSETQRNKGNFPGRFSGRQFSNSRSEMNVSTLELGDSALYLCASSRGNLRAQLDEQFFGPGTRLTVL.

The V call is TRBV25-1, the J call TRBJ1-3; possible D gene TRBD1, 5 bases. V was pared by 3 bases and J by 2 bases, with 8 bases between. From germline, CDR1 is MGHDK and CDR2 SYGVNS. CDR3 length: 14 residues. DNA for the CDR3: TGTGCCAGCAGTGATGAGGACACTGGAAACACCATATATTTT. This sequence encodes CASSDEDTGNTIYF. Using reference TRBV25-1 and TRBJ1-3 for the parts outside the CDR3, the full variable domain is EADIYQTPRYLVIGTGKKITLECSQTMGHDKMYWYQQDPGMELHLIHYSYGVNSTEKGDLSSESTVSRIRTEHFPLTLESARPSHTSQYLCASSDEDTGNTIYFGEGSWLTVV.

The chain employs TRBV25-1 and TRBJ2-2; D remains unclear. V lost 7 bases and J 1 base, leaving 4 bases between the germline ends. Germline values: CDR1 MGHDK, CDR2 SYGVNS. CDR3 length: 12 amino acids. Here the CDR3 reads CASIKNTGELFF. The DNA of the CDR3 is TGTGCCAGCATAAAGAACACCGGGGAGCTGTTTTTT. Using reference TRBV25-1 and TRBJ2-2 for the parts outside the CDR3, the full variable domain is EADIYQTPRYLVIGTGKKITLECSQTMGHDKMYWYQQDPGMELHLIHYSYGVNSTEKGDLSSESTVSRIRTEHFPLTLESARPSHTSQYLCASIKNTGELFFGEGSRLTVL.

This clone was seen a handful of times. The V gene is TRBV2, the J gene TRBJ2-7, with TRBD2 as a possible D gene (6 bases). CDR1 is SNHLY and CDR2 is FYNNEI in the germline V gene. The CDR3 is 14 residues long. V shed 3 bases and J shed 4 bases, with 13 bases lying between them. CDR3 nucleotide sequence: TGTGCCAGCAGTGAGGACGGGAGAAGTTACGAGCAGTACTTC. Translation: CASSEDGRSYEQYF. Full variable domain (outside the CDR3, taken from reference TRBV2 and TRBJ2-7): EPEVTQTPSHQVTQMGQEVILRCVPISNHLYFYWYRQILGQKVEFLVSFYNNEISEKSEIFDDQFSVERPDGSNFTLKIRSTKLEDSAMYFCASSEDGRSYEQYFGPGTRLTVT.

The chain is built from TRBV28 and TRBJ1-2; no clear D. V lost 6 bases and J 0 bases, leaving 14 bases between the germline ends. The CDR3 is 15 amino acids. Germline V CDR1 and CDR2: MDHEN, SYDVKM. This CDR3 is CASRLLEGPNYGYTF. For the CDR3, the DNA is TGTGCCAGCAGGCTCCTCGAGGGTCCTAACTATGGCTACACCTTC.

The chain links TRBV15 to TRBJ1-3; no firm D call. With 2 bases removed from V and 4 bases from J, the gap between germline ends came to 18 bases. The CDR3 extends over 17 amino acids. CDR1 LNHNV and CDR2 YYDKDF come from the germline V gene (reference sequence). The CDR3 spells CATSRFALANRGNTIYF. The CDR3 DNA sequence: TGTGCCACCAGCAGATTTGCATTGGCAAACCGAGGAAACACCATATATTTT.

This rearrangement joins TRBV19 to TRBJ2-1; D might be TRBD2 (7 bases). Per the germline V gene, CDR1 is LNHDA and CDR2 is SQIVND (reference sequence). V was shortened by 9 bases and J by 1 base, with 13 bases between the two germline ends. This CDR3 has 14 amino acids. The CDR3 region has the DNA TGTGCCAGCCTCAGGGGAGGGTCCTACAATGAGCAGTTCTTC. This sequence encodes CASLRGGSYNEQFF.

V and J are TRBV6-1 and TRBJ2-2; unclear D gene. Deletions cut 1 base from V and 7 bases from J, with 13 bases between. This CDR3 contains 15 residues. Germline V gene lookup returns CDR1 MNHNS and CDR2 SASEGT. CDR3 protein: CASSEDMSPLGELFF. Written as DNA, the CDR3 is TGTGCCAGCAGTGAAGATATGTCCCCGCTCGGGGAGCTGTTTTTT.

The chain links TRBV29-1 to TRBJ2-1, with 12 bases identical to TRBD2. Germline-derived CDR1 and CDR2 are SQVTM and ANQGSEA. After removal of 7 bases from V and 6 bases from J, the junction contained 1 base not matched to a gene. The CDR3 is 12 residues long. Here the CDR3 reads CSATSGSNEQFF. The CDR3 coding sequence is TGCAGCGCGACTAGCGGGAGCAATGAGCAGTTCTTC.

This sequence joins TRBV5-1 and TRBJ1-3, with TRBD1 identical over 9 bases. The CDR3 contains 15 residues. Trimming removed 4 bases from V and 4 bases from J; junction bases left unmatched: 6. Per germline, CDR1 SGHRS and CDR2 YFSETQ. The CDR3 nucleotides read TGCGCCAGCAGCCAGACAGGGGGTAAAGGAAACACCATATATTTT. Translating gives CASSQTGGKGNTIYF.

The V gene is TRBV18, the J gene TRBJ2-7; TRBD1 matches at 7 bases. V shed 3 bases, J shed 6 bases, and the junction held 8 bases outside the gene matches. This CDR3 has 14 residues. Germline V lookup: CDR1 KGHSH, CDR2 LQKENI. CDR3 loop: CASSPGTAGSEQYF. DNA for the CDR3: TGTGCCAGCTCACCCGGGACAGCAGGATCCGAGCAGTACTTC.

The chain couples TRBV9 to TRBJ2-2, with TRBD2 matching 10 bases. Germline assignment: CDR1 SGDLS and CDR2 YYNGEE. CDR3 length: 16 amino acids. Germline trimming cut 2 bases from V and 5 bases from J; bases unmatched to any gene: 6. CDR3 protein: CASSVTPSGSTGELFF. For the CDR3, the DNA is TGTGCCAGCAGCGTCACCCCTAGCGGGAGTACCGGGGAGCTGTTTTTT.

CDR3: CASSMGNGLSQYF. The CDR3 nucleotides are TGTGCCAGTAGTATGGGAAACGGACTTTCCCAGTACTTC. The genes are TRBV19 and TRBJ2-5; weak D call: TRBD2 (5 bases). Between the trimmed V and J ends, which lost 3 bases and 9 bases, there was a span of 14 bases. Germline CDR1 and CDR2: LNHDA and SQIVND (reference sequence). This CDR3 spans 13 amino acids.

The CDR3 protein is CASSVRDRGLEQYF. The DNA of the CDR3 is TGTGCCAGCAGCGTAAGGGACAGGGGGCTCGAGCAGTACTTC. The rearrangement joins TRBV9 to TRBJ2-7, with TRBD1 identical over 12 bases. The germline V gene encodes CDR1 SGDLS and CDR2 YYNGEE. The CDR3 runs 14 residues. The V and J ends lost 1 base and 6 bases, in that order; junction bases with no gene match: 2. The full variable domain, completed using reference TRBV9 and TRBJ2-7, is DSGVTQTPKHLITATGQRVTLRCSPRSGDLSVYWYQQSLDQGLQFLIQYYNGEERAKGNILERFSAQQFPDLHSELNLSSLELGDSALYFCASSVRDRGLEQYFGPGTRLTVT.